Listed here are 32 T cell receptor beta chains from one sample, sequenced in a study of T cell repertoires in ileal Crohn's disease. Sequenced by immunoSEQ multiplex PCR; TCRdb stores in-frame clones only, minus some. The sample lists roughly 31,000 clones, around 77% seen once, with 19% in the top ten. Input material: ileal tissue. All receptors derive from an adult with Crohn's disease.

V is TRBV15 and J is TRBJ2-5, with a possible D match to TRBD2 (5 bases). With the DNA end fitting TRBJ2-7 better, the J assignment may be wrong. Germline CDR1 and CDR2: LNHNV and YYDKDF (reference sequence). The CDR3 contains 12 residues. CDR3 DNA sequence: TGTGCCACCAGCAGAGGGGAGCACGAGCAGTACTTC. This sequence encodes CATSRGEHEQYF.

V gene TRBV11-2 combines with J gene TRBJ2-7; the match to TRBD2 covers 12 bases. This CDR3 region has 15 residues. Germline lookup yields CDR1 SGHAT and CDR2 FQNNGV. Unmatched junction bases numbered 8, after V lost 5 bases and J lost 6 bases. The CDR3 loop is CASSHGLAGKSEQYF. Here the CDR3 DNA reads TGTGCCAGCAGCCATGGACTAGCGGGAAAGTCCGAGCAGTACTTC. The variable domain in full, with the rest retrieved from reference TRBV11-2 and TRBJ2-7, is EAGVAQSPRYKIIEKRQSVAFWCNPISGHATLYWYQQILGQGPKLLIQFQNNGVVDDSQLPKDRFSAERLKGVDSTLKIQPAKLEDSAVYLCASSHGLAGKSEQYFGPGTRLTVT.

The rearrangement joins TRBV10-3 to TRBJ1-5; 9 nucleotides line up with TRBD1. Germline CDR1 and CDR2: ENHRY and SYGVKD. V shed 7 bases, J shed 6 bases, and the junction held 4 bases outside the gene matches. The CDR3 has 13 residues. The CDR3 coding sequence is TGTGCCATCACCCCGGGACAGGGTCAGCCCCAGCATTTT. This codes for CAITPGQGQPQHF.

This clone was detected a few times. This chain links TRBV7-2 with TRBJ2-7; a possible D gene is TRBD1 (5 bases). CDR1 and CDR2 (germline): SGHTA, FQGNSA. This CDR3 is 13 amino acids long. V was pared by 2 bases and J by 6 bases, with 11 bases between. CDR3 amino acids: CASSLIQGIEQYF. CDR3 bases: TGTGCCAGCAGCTTAATTCAGGGCATCGAGCAGTACTTC. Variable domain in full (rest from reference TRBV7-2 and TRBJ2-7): GAGVSQSPSNKVTEKGKDVELRCDPISGHTALYWYRQSLGQGLEFLIYFQGNSAPDKSGLPSDRFSAERTGGSVSTLTIQRTQQEDSAVYLCASSLIQGIEQYFGPGTRLTVT.

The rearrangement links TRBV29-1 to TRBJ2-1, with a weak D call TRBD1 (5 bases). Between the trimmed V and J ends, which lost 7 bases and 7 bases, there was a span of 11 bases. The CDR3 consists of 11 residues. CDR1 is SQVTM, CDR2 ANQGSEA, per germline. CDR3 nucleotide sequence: TGCAGCGCCCTGACAGTAAATGAGCAGTTCTTC. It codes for CSALTVNEQFF.

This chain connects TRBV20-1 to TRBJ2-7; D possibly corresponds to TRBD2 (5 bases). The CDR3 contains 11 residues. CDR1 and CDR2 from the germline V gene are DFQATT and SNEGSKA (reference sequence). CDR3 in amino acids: CGILRRDEQYF. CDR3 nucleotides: TGCGGCATTTTGAGGCGGGACGAGCAGTACTTC.

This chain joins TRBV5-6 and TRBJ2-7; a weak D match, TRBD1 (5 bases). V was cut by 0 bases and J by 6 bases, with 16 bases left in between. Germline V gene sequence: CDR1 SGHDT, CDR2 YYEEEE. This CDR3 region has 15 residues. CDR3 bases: TGTGCCAGCAGCTTGGAGACAGATTTCCCTAGCGAGCAGTACTTC. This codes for CASSLETDFPSEQYF.

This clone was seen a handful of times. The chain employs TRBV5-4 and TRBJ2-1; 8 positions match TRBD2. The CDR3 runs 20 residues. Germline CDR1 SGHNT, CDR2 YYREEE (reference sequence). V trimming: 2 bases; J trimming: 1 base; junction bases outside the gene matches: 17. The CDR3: CASSLPTGLAGSRSYNEQFF. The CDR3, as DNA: TGTGCCAGCAGCTTACCAACGGGCCTAGCGGGTTCTCGGTCCTACAATGAGCAGTTCTTC.

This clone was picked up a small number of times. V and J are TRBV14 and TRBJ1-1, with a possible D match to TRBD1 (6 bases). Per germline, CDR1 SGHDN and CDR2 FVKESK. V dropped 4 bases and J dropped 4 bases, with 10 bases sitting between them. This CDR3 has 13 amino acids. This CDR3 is CASSRDTLTEAFF. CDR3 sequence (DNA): TGTGCCAGCAGCCGGGACACACTCACTGAAGCTTTCTTT.

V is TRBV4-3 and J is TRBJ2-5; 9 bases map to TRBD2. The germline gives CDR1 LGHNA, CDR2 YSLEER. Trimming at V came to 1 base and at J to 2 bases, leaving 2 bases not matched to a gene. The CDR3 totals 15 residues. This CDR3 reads CASSQARGGQETQYF. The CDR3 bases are TGCGCCAGCAGCCAAGCGCGGGGGGGGCAAGAGACCCAGTACTTC.

The DNA for the CDR3 is TGTGCCAGCGGAGCGGGGGGTGGCTACACCTTC. Protein: CASGAGGGYTF. The chain has TRBV6-1 and TRBJ1-2, with D possibly matching TRBD1 (5 bases). CDR3 length equals 11 residues. Germline assignment: CDR1 MNHNS and CDR2 SASEGT. V lost 8 bases, J lost 7 bases, and 11 bases lay in between.

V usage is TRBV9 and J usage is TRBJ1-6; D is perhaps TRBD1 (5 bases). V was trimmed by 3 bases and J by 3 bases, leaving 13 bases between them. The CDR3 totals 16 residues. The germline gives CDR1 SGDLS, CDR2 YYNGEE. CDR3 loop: CASSEGRGNYNSPLHF. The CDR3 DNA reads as TGTGCCAGCAGCGAAGGAAGGGGAAACTATAATTCACCCCTCCACTTT.

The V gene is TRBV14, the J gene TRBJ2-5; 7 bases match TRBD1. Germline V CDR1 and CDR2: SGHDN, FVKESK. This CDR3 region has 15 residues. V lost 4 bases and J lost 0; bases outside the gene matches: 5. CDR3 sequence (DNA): TGTGCCAGCAGCCTCTCGACAGGGCACCAAGAGACCCAGTACTTC. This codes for CASSLSTGHQETQYF.

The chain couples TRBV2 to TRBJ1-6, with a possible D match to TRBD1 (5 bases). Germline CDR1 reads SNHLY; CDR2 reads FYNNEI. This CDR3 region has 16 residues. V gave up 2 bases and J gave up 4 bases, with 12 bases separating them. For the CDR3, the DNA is TGTGCCAGCAGTGAATTCGGACACCTTTATAATTCACCCCTCCACTTT. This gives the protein CASSEFGHLYNSPLHF.

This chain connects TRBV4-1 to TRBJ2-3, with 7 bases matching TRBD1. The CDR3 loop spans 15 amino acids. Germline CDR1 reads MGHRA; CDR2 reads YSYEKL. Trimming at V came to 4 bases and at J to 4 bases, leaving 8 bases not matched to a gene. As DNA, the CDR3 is TGCGCCAGCAGCCCTATGGGCACAGGGGCAGATACGCAGTATTTT. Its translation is CASSPMGTGADTQYF.

CDR3 amino acids: CASSPELAVTQYF. CDR3 coding DNA: TGTGCCAGCAGCCCCGAGCTCGCGGTGACGCAGTATTTT. The gene calls are TRBV6-6 and TRBJ2-3; no reliable D call. The V gene's germline CDR1 is MNHNY and CDR2 SVGAGI (reference sequence). The V end lost 6 bases, the J end lost 9 bases, and 16 bases lay between the germline ends. The CDR3 loop spans 13 amino acids.

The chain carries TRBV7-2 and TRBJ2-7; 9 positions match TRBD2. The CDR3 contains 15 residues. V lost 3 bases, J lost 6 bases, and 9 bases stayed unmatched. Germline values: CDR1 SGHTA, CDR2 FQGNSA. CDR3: CASSLRRGGRVEQYF. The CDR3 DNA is TGTGCCAGCAGCTTGAGGCGGGGGGGCAGGGTCGAGCAGTACTTC.

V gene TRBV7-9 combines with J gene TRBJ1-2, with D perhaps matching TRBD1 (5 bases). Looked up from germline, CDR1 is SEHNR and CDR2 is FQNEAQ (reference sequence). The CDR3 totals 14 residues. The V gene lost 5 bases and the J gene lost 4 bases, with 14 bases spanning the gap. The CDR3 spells CASSLWTPFYGYTF. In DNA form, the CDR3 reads TGTGCCAGCAGCCTGTGGACACCTTTCTATGGCTACACCTTC.

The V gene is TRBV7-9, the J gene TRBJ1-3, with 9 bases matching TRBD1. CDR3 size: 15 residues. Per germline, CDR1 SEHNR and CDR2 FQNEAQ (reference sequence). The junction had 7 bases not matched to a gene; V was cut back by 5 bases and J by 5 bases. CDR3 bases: TGTGCCAGCAGCGCGGCGGGACAGGGTAGAAACACCATATATTTT. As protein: CASSAAGQGRNTIYF. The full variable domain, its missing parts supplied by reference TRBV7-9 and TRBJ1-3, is DTGVSQNPRHKITKRGQNVTFRCDPISEHNRLYWYRQTLGQGPEFLTYFQNEAQLEKSRLLSDRFSAERPKGSFSTLEIQRTEQGDSAMYLCASSAAGQGRNTIYFGEGSWLTVV.

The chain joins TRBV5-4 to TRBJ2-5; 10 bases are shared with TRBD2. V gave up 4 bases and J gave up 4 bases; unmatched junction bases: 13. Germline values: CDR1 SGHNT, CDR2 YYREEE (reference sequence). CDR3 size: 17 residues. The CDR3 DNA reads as TGTGCCAGCAGCCTGGGGCCAGCGGGAGGGGCTCTAGAGACCCAGTACTTC. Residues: CASSLGPAGGALETQYF.

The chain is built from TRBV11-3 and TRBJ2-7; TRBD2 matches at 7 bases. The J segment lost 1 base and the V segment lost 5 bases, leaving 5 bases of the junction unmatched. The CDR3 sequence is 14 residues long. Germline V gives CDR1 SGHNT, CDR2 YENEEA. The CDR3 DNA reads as TGTGCCAGCAGCCCTAGCGGCCTTTCCTACGAGCAGTACTTC. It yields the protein CASSPSGLSYEQYF.

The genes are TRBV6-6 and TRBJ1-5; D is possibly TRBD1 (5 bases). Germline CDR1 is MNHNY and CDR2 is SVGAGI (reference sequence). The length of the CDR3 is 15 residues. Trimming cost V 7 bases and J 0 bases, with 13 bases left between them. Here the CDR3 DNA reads TGTGCCAGCATTGGCGGCGGACATAGCAATCAGCCCCAGCATTTT. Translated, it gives CASIGGGHSNQPQHF.

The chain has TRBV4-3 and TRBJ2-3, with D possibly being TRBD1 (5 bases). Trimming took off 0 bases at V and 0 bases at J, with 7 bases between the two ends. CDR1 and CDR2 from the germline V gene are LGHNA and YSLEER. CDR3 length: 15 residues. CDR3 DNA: TGCGCCAGCAGCCAAGATAGACAGAGCACAGATACGCAGTATTTT. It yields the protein CASSQDRQSTDTQYF.

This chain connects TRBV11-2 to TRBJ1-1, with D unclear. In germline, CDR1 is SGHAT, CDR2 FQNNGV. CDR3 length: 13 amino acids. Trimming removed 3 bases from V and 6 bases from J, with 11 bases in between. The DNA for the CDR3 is TGTGCCAGCAGCTTTAATAACGGGGCTGAAGCTTTCTTT. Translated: CASSFNNGAEAFF.

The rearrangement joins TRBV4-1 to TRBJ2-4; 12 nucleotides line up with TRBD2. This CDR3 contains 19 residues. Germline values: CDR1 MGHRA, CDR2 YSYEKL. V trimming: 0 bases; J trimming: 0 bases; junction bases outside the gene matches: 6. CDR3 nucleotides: TGCGCCAGCAGCCAAGATCCGGCTAGCGGGGGGGTAGCCAAAAACATTCAGTACTTC. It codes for CASSQDPASGGVAKNIQYF.

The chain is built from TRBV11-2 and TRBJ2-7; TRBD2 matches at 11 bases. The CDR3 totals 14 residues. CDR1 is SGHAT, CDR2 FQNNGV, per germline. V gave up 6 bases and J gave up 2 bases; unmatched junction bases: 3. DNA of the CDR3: TGTGCCAGCAGTCGACTAGCGGGGACCTACGAGCAGTACTTC. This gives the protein CASSRLAGTYEQYF.

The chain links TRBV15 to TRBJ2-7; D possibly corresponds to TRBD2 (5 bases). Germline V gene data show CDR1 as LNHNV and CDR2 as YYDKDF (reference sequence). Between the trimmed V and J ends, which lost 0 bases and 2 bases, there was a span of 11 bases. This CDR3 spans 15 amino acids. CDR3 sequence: CATSRELGSPYEQYF. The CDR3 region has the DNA TGTGCCACCAGCAGAGAGTTGGGGAGTCCCTACGAGCAGTACTTC.

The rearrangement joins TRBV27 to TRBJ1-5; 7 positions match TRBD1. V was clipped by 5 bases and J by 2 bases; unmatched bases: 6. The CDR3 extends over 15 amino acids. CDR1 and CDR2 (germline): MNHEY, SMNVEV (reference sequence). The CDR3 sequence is CASSRRQGGNQPQHF. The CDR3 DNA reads TGTGCCAGCAGTCGACGACAGGGAGGCAATCAGCCCCAGCATTTT.

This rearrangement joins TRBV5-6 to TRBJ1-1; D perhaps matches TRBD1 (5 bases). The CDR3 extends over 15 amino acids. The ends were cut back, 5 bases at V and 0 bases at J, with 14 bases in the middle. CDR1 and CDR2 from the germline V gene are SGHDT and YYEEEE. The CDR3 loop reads CASSGAGVVNTEAFF. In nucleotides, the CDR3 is TGTGCCAGCAGTGGGGCAGGCGTAGTGAACACTGAAGCTTTCTTT.

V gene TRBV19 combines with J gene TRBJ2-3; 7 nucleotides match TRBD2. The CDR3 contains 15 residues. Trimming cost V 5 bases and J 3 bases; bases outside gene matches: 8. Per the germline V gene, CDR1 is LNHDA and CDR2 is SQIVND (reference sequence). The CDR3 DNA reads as TGTGCCAGTAGTCCCCGGACTAGACTTACAGATACGCAGTATTTT. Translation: CASSPRTRLTDTQYF.

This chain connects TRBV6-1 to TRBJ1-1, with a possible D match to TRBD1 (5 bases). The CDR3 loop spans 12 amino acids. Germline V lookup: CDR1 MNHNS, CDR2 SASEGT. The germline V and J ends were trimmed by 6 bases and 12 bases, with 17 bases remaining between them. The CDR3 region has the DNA TGTGCCAGCAGGCCCCAGGGCGGACCGCCTTTCTTT. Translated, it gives CASRPQGGPPFF.

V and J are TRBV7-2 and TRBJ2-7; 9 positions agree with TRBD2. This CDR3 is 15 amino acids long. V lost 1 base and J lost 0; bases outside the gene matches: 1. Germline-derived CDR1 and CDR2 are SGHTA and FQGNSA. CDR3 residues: CASSLGLAASYEQYF. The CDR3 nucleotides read TGTGCCAGCAGCTTAGGACTAGCGGCCTCCTACGAGCAGTACTTC.